This TCR beta chain was profiled in a study of OX40 agonist ivuxolimab in advanced cancers. At the level of the study: Males comprised roughly four fifths of the group, whose mean age was about 61 years (range about 23 to 80). Checkpoint inhibitors had been given previously to roughly 40% of patients. Regarding the study as a whole: Fewer expanded clones were found on average in CD4+ than in CD8+ T cells. Normalized T-cell clonal expansion was also low in some nonresponders.

A note on this clone: The target antigen is unknown.

Generated by immunoSEQ multiplex PCR, the TCRdb table keeps only in-frame clones and is missing some. The sample contains approximately 27,000 clones, 70% to 80% of which appear only once. This CDR3 has 17 residues. The germline V gene has CDR1 SGHVS and CDR2 FQNEAQ. The trim removed 2 bases at V and 3 bases at J, leaving 10 bases unmatched. V and J are TRBV7-8 and TRBJ2-1; 7 positions agree with TRBD2. The receptor comes from an adult with an advanced solid tumor such as melanoma, head and neck, liver or kidney cancer. This specimen consisted of CD4+ or CD8+ T cells sorted from blood, obtained in a trial of the OX40 agonist ivuxolimab. The CDR3: CASSLSRAGVFYNEQFF. For the CDR3, the DNA is TGTGCCAGCAGCTTATCTAGGGCGGGGGTCTTCTACAATGAGCAGTTCTTC. The variable domain in full, completed from reference TRBV7-8 and TRBJ2-1, reads GAGVSQSPRYKVAKRGQDVALRCDPISGHVSLFWYQQALGQGPEFLTYFQNEAQLDKSGLPSDRFFAERPEGSVSTLKIQRTQQEDSAVYLCASSLSRAGVFYNEQFFGPGTRLTVL.